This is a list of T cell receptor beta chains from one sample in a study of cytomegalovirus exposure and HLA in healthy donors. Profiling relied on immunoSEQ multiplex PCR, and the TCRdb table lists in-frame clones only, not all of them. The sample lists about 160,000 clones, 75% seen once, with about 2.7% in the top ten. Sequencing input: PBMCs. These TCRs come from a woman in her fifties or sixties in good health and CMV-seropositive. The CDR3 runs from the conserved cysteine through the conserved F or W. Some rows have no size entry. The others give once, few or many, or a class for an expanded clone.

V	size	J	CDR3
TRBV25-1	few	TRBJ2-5	CASSAGTNMGETQYF
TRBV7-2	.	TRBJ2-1	CASSSGASSYNEQFF
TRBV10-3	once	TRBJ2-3	CATGGTGGTDTQYF
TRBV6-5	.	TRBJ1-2	CASSMTGEYGYTF
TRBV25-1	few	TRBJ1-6	CASSEPGQGNSPLHF
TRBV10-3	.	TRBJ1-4	CAIRSGTGEEKLFF
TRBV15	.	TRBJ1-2	CATSRDQIYGYTF
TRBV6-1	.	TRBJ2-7	CASLLGQGSNEQYF
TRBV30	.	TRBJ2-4	CAWSTEEVIAKNIQYF
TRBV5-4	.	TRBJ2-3	CASSHSGATDTQYF
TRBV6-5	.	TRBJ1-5	CASRNPLDSEQPQHF
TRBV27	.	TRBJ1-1	CASSLLRGGTEAFF
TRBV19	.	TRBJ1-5	CASSISGHGAGPQHF
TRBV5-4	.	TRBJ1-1	CASSLGQLGRDTEAFF
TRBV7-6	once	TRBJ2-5	CASSADRGETQYF
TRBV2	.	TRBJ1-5	CASSGPQVSNQPQHF
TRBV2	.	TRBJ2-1	CASKTLAGSSYNEQFF
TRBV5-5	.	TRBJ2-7	CASSTYSGGTYEQYF
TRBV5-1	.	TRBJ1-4	CASSLNGVGGEKLFF
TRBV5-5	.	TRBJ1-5	CASSVTGSEQPQHF